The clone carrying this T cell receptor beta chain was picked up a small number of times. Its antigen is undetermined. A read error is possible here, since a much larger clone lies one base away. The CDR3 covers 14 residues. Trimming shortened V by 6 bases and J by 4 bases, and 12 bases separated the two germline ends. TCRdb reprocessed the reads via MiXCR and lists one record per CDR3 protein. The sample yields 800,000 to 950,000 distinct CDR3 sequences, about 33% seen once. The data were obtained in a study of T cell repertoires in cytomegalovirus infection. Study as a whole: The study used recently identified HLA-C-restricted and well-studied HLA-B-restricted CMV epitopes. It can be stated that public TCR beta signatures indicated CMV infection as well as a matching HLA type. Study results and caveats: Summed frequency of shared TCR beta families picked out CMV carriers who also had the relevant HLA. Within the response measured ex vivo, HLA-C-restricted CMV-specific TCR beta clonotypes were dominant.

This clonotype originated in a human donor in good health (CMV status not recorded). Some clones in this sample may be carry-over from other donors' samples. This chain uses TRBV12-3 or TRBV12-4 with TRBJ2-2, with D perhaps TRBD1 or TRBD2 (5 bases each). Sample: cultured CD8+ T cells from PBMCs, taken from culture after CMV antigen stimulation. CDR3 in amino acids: CASSPGTVTGELFF. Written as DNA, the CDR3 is TGTGCCAGCAGCCCCGGGACGGTCACCGGGGAGCTGTTTTTT.